Listed here are 9 T cell receptor beta chains from one sample, sequenced in a study of blood T cell repertoires in COVID-19. Profiled with immunoSEQ multiplex PCR; TCRdb holds only in-frame clones, not every one. The table shows 70,000 to 95,000 clones, with about 90% occurring only once. The sample consisted of peripheral blood. The receptor source for this set is a man aged 50 to 60 with active COVID-19.

The chain uses TRBV9 and TRBJ2-7; 13 bases agree with TRBD2. V shed 3 bases, J shed 6 bases, and the junction held 6 bases outside the gene matches. The CDR3 is 15 residues long. From germline, CDR1 is SGDLS and CDR2 YYNGEE. DNA for the CDR3: TGTGCCAGCAGCGGGACTAGCGGGAGATTAGCCGAGCAGTACTTC. The encoded protein is CASSGTSGRLAEQYF. The full variable domain, rest sourced from reference TRBV9 and TRBJ2-7, is DSGVTQTPKHLITATGQRVTLRCSPRSGDLSVYWYQQSLDQGLQFLIQYYNGEERAKGNILERFSAQQFPDLHSELNLSSLELGDSALYFCASSGTSGRLAEQYFGPGTRLTVT.

The V and J genes are TRBV6-5 and TRBJ1-6; 8 bases are shared with TRBD1. V lost 2 bases, J lost 8 bases, and 5 bases stayed unmatched. Germline assignment: CDR1 MNHEY and CDR2 SVGAGI. CDR3 length: 15 amino acids. The CDR3 loop reads CASSYAGQGDSPLHF. The CDR3 nucleotides are TGTGCCAGCAGTTACGCCGGACAGGGAGATTCACCCCTCCACTTT.

This clone showed up just a few times. The V gene is TRBV9, the J gene TRBJ2-3; TRBD2 aligns across 15 bases. From germline, CDR1 is SGDLS and CDR2 YYNGEE. The CDR3 runs 16 residues. With 3 bases clipped from V and 2 bases from J, the junction kept 1 base outside the gene matches. The CDR3 DNA is TGTGCCAGCAGCGGGACTAGCGGGAGGGCCACAGATACGCAGTATTTT. Amino acids: CASSGTSGRATDTQYF. The full variable domain, rest sourced from reference TRBV9 and TRBJ2-3, is DSGVTQTPKHLITATGQRVTLRCSPRSGDLSVYWYQQSLDQGLQFLIQYYNGEERAKGNILERFSAQQFPDLHSELNLSSLELGDSALYFCASSGTSGRATDTQYFGPGTRLTVL.

The CDR3 protein is CASSRRDEQYF. The DNA for the CDR3 is TGTGCCAGCAGCAGGAGGGACGAGCAGTACTTC. J is TRBJ2-7 and V is TRBV7-9; tentatively, D is TRBD2 (6 bases). Per germline, CDR1 SEHNR and CDR2 FQNEAQ (reference sequence). The CDR3 runs 11 residues. Trimming took off 5 bases at V and 5 bases at J, with 7 bases between the two ends.

The chain uses TRBV4-1 and TRBJ2-7, with no clear D. Looked up from germline, CDR1 is MGHRA and CDR2 is YSYEKL. The CDR3 has 17 amino acids. V was pared by 1 base and J by 1 base, with 17 bases between. CDR3 nucleotide sequence: TGCGCCAGCAGCCAAGCGACGGAGACTGCCCATTCCTACGAGCAGTACTTC. Translating it yields CASSQATETAHSYEQYF.

The chain joins TRBV7-2 to TRBJ1-2, with D possibly matching TRBD1 (5 bases). This CDR3 has 13 amino acids. In germline, CDR1 is SGHTA, CDR2 FQGNSA. Trimming shortened V by 10 bases and J by 8 bases, and 20 bases separated the two germline ends. CDR3 loop: CAILRTVGGGYTF. The DNA of the CDR3 is TGTGCCATCCTAAGGACGGTCGGGGGGGGCTACACCTTC.

This clone was picked up a small number of times. The rearrangement uses TRBV7-3 and TRBJ1-5, with unresolved D. V was pared by 5 bases and J by 3 bases, with 5 bases between. This CDR3 is built from 12 residues. CDR1 SGHTA and CDR2 FQGTGA come from the germline V gene. CDR3 coding DNA: TGTGCCAGCAGCCGTCTCAATCAGCCCCAGCATTTT. Protein product: CASSRLNQPQHF. Combining the CDR3 with reference TRBV7-3 and TRBJ1-5 gives the whole variable domain GAGVSQTPSNKVTEKGKYVELRCDPISGHTALYWYRQSLGQGPEFLIYFQGTGAADDSGLPNDRFFAVRPEGSVSTLKIQRTERGDSAVYLCASSRLNQPQHFGDGTRLSIL.

The chain is built from TRBV21-1 and TRBJ2-4; TRBD1 is taken as the D call from the table, unchecked against the DNA. TRBV21-1 is a documented pseudogene. The CDR3 is 15 amino acids. Here the CDR3 DNA reads TGTGCCAGCAGCATTCGAACCAGGGTCCAAAACATTCAGTACTTC. Translated, it gives CASSIRTRVQNIQYF.

This rearrangement joins TRBV15 to TRBJ2-5; 10 bases are a match to TRBD2. Trimming removed 11 bases from V and 2 bases from J; junction bases left unmatched: 5. The CDR3 sequence is 13 residues long. CDR1 LNHNV and CDR2 YYDKDF come from the germline V gene (reference sequence). CDR3 DNA: TGTGCCTTCGCAGCGGGGGGGCAAGAGACCCAGTACTTC. Residues: CAFAAGGQETQYF.